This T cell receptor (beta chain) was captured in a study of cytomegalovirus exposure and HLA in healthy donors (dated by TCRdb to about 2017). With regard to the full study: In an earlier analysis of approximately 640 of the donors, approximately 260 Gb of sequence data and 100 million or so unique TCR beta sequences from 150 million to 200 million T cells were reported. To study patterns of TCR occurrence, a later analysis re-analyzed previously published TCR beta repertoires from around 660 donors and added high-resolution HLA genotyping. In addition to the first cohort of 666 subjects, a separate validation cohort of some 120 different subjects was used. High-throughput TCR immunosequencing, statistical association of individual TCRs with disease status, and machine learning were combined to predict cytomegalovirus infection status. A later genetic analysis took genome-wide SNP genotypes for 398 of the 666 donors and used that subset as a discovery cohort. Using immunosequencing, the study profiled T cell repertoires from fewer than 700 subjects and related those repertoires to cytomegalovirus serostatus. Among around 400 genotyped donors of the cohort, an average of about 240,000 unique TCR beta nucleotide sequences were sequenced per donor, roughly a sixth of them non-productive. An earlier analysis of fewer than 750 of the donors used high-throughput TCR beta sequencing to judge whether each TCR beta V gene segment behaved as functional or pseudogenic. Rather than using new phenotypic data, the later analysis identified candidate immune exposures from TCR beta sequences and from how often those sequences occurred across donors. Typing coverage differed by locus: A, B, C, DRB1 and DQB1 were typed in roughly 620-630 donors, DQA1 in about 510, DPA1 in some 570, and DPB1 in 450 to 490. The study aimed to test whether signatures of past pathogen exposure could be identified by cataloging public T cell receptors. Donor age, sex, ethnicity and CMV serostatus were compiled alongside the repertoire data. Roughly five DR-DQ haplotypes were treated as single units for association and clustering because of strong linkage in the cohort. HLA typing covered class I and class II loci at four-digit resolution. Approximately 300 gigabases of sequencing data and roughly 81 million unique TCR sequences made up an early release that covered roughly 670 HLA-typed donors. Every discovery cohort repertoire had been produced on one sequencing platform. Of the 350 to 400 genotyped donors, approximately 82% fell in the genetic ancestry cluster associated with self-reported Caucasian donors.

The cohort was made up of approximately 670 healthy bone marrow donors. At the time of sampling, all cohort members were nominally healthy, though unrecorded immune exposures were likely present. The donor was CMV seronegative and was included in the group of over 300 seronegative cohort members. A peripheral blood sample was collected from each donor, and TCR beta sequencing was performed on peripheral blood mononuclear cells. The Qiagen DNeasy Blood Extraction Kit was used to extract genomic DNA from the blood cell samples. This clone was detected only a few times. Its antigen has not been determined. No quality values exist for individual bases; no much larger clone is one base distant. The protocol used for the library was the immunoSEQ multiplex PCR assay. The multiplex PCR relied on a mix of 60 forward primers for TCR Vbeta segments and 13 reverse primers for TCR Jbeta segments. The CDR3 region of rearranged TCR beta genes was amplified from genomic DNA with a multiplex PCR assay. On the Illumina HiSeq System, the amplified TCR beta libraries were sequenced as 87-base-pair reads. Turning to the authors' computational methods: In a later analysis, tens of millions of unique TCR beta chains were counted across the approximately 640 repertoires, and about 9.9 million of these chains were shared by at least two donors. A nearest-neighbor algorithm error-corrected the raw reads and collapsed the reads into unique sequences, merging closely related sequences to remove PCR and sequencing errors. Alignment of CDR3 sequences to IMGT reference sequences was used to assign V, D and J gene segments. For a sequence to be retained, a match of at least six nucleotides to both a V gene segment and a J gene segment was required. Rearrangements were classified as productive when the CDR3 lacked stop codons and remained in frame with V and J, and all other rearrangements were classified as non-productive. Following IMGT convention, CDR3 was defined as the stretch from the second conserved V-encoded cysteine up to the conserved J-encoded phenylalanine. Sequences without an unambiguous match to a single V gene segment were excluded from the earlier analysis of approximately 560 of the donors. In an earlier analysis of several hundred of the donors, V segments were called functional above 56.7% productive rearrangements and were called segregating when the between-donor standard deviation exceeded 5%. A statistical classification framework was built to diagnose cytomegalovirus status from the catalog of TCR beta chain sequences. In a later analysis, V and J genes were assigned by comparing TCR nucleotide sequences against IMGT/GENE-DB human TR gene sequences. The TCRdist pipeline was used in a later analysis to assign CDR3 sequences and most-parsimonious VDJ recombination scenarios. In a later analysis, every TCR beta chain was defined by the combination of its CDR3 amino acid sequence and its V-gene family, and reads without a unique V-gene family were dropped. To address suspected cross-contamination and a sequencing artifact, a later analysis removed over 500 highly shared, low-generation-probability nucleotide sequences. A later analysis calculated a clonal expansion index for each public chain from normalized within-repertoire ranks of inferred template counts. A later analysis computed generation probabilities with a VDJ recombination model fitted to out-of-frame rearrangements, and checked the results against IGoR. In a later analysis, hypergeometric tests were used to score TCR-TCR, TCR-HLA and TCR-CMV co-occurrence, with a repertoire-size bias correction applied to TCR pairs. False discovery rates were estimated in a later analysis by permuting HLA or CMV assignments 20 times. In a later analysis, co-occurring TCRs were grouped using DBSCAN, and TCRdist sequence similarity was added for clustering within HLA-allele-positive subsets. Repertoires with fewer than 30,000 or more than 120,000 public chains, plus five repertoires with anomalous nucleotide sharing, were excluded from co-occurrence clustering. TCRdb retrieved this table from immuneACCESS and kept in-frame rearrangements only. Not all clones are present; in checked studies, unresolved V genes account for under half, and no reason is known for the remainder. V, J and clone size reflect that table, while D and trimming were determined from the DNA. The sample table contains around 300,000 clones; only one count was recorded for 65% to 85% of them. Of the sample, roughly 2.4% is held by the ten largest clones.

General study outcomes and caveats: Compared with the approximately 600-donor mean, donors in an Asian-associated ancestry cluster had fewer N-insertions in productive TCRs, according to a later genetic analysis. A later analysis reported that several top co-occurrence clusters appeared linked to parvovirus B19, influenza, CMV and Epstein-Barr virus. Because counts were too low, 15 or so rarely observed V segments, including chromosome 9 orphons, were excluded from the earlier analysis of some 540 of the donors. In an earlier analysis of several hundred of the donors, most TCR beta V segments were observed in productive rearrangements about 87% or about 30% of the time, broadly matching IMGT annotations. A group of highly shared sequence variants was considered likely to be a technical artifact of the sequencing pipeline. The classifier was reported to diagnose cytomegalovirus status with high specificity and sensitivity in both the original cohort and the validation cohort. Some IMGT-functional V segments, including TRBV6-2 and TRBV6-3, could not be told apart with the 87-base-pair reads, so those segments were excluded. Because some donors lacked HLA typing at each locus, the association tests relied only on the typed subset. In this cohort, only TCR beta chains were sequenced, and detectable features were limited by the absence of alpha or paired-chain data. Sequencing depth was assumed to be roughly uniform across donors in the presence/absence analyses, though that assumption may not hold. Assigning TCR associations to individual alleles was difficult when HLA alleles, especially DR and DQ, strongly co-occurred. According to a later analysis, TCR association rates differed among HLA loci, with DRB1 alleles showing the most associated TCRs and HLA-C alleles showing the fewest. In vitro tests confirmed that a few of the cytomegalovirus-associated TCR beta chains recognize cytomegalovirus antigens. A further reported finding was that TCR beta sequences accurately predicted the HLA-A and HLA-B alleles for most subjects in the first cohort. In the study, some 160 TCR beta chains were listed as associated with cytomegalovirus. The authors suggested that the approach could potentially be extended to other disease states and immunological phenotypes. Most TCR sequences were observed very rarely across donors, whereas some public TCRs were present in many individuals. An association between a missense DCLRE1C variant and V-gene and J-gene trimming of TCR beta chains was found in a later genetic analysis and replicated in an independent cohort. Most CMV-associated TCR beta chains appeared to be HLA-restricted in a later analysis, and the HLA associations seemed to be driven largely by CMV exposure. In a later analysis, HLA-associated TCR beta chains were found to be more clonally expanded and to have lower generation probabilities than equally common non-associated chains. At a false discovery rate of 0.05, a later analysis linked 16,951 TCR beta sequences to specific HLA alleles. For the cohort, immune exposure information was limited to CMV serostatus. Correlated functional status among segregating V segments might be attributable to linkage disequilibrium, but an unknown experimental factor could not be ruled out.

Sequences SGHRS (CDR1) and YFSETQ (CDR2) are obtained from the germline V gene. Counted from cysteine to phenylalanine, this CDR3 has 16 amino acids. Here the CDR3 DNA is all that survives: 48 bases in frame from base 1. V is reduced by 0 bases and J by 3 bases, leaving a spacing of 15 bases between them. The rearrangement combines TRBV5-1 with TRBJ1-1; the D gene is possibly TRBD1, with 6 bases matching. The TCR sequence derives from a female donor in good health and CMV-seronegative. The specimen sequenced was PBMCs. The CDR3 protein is CASSLATGSVYTEAFF. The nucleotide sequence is TGCGCCAGCAGCTTGGCCACAGGGTCAGTCTACACTGAAGCTTTCTTT. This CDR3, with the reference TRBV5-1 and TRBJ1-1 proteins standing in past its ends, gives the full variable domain KAGVTQTPRYLIKTRGQQVTLSCSPISGHRSVSWYQQTPGQGLQFLFEYFSETQRNKGNFPGRFSGRQFSNSRSEMNVSTLELGDSALYLCASSLATGSVYTEAFFGQGTRLTVV.